These 8 T cell receptor beta chains were all obtained from the same sample, sequenced in a study of OX40 agonist ivuxolimab in advanced cancers. Data came from immunoSEQ multiplex PCR; TCRdb stores just in-frame clones and leaves some out. The data contain roughly 55,000 clones, 75% to 90% of them singletons. The sample here was CD4+ or CD8+ T cells sorted from blood, taken in a trial of the OX40 agonist ivuxolimab. These receptors were collected from an adult with an advanced solid tumor such as melanoma, head and neck, liver or kidney cancer.

The chain combines TRBV27 with TRBJ2-2; possible D gene TRBD2, 6 bases. The CDR3 is 18 residues long. Trimming took off 5 bases at V and 2 bases at J, with 21 bases between the two ends. The germline gives CDR1 MNHEY, CDR2 SMNVEV (reference sequence). This CDR3 is CASSHQTPGGANTGELFF. The DNA for the CDR3 is TGTGCCAGCAGTCATCAAACCCCCGGGGGTGCAAACACCGGGGAGCTGTTTTTT.

This rearrangement joins TRBV7-9 to TRBJ2-5; 15 nucleotides align to TRBD2. This CDR3 is 16 amino acids long. Germline V gene lookup returns CDR1 SEHNR and CDR2 FQNEAQ (reference sequence). V dropped 5 bases and J dropped 5; count of bases not matched to a gene: 6. The CDR3, as DNA: TGTGCCAGCAGCCCGTGGACTAGCGGGGGGGAGGAGACCCAGTACTTC. Its translation is CASSPWTSGGEETQYF.

The rearrangement joins TRBV10-3 to TRBJ2-7, with 9 bases fitting TRBD1. CDR1 and CDR2 (germline): ENHRY, SYGVKD. The CDR3 totals 15 residues. J gave up 1 base and V 0 bases, and 1 base lay outside the gene matches. The CDR3 nucleotides read TGTGCCATCAGTGAGTCGGGACAGGGATCCTACGAGCAGTACTTC. Residues: CAISESGQGSYEQYF.

V and J are TRBV11-3 and TRBJ2-7; D unresolved. Germline V gene lookup returns CDR1 SGHNT and CDR2 YENEEA. This CDR3 region has 14 residues. V shed 3 bases and J shed 7 bases, with 16 bases lying between them. This chain's CDR3 is CASSFTFDSPEQYF. The CDR3 coding sequence is TGTGCCAGCAGCTTTACCTTCGACTCGCCAGAGCAGTACTTC. The entire variable domain, with the rest obtained from reference TRBV11-3 and TRBJ2-7, is as follows: EAGVVQSPRYKIIEKKQPVAFWCNPISGHNTLYWYLQNLGQGPELLIRYENEEAVDDSQLPKDRFSAERLKGVDSTLKIQPAELGDSAVYLCASSFTFDSPEQYFGPGTRLTVT.

In this sample, this clone turned up once. This chain links TRBV18 with TRBJ2-6; D not certain. Germline V CDR1 and CDR2: KGHSH, LQKENI. The length of the CDR3 is 16 residues. Trimming removed 3 bases at V and 0 bases at J, with 9 bases between. This chain's CDR3 is CASSPLTLSGANVLTF. CDR3 sequence (DNA): TGTGCCAGCTCACCTCTGACACTCTCTGGGGCCAACGTCCTGACTTTC.

The CDR3 DNA is TGTGCCAGCAGCTTAGGGGCAGGACTCTACGAGCAGTACTTC. It codes for CASSLGAGLYEQYF. V usage is TRBV11-2 and J usage is TRBJ2-7; tentative D call: TRBD2 (5 bases). The germline V and J ends were trimmed by 1 base and 3 bases, with 10 bases remaining between them. Germline assignment: CDR1 SGHAT and CDR2 FQNNGV. This CDR3 contains 14 residues. Looking up the rest from reference TRBV11-2 and TRBJ2-7 gives the full variable domain: EAGVAQSPRYKIIEKRQSVAFWCNPISGHATLYWYQQILGQGPKLLIQFQNNGVVDDSQLPKDRFSAERLKGVDSTLKIQPAKLEDSAVYLCASSLGAGLYEQYFGPGTRLTVT.

The CDR3 DNA is TGCGCCAGCAGTGAGAGGACTAGTGGGGGGACCGAGCAGTACTTC. Its protein is CASSERTSGGTEQYF. This chain joins TRBV10-1 and TRBJ2-7, with 7 bases aligning to TRBD2. V trimming: 2 bases; J trimming: 6 bases; junction bases outside the gene matches: 10. Germline values: CDR1 WNHNN, CDR2 SYGVQD (reference sequence). CDR3 size: 15 residues.

The rearrangement links TRBV9 to TRBJ1-2, with 7 bases matching TRBD1. Germline V gene sequence: CDR1 SGDLS, CDR2 YYNGEE. The CDR3 is 14 residues long. The ends lost 3 bases at V and 4 bases at J; junction bases unmatched: 6. The CDR3 DNA is TGTGCCAGCAGCGCCTCCGGGACAGTCTATGGCTACACCTTC. It specifies CASSASGTVYGYTF.